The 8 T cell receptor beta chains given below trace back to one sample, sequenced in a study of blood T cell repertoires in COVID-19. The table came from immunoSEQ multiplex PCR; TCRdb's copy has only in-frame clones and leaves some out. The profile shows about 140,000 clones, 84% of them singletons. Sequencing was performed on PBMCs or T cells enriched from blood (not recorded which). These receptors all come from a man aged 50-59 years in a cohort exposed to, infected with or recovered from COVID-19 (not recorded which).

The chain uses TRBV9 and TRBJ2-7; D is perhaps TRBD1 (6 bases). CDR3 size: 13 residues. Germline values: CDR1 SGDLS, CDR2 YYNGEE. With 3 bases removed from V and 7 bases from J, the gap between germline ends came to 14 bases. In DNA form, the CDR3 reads TGTGCCAGCAGCGACGGACAGATGAGAGAGCAGTACTTC. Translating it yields CASSDGQMREQYF.

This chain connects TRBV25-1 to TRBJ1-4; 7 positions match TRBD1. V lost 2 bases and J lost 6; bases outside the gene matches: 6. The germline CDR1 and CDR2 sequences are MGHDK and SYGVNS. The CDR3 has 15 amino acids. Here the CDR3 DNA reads TGTGCCAGCAGTGAAAGGGGGCGAAGGGATGAAAAACTGTTTTTT. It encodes CASSERGRRDEKLFF.

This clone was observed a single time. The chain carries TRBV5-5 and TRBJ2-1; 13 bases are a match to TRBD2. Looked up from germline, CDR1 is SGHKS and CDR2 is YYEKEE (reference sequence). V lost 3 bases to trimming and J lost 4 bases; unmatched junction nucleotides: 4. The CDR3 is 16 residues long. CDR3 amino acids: CASSSPGLAGYNEQFF. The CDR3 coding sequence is TGTGCCAGCAGCTCGCCGGGACTAGCGGGATACAATGAGCAGTTCTTC.

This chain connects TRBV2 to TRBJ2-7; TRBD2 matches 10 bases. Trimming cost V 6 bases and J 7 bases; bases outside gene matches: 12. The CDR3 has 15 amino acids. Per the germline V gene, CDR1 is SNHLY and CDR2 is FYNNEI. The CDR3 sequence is CASRSGRGGSPEQYF. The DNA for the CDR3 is TGTGCCAGCAGGAGCGGGAGGGGTGGATCCCCGGAGCAGTACTTC.

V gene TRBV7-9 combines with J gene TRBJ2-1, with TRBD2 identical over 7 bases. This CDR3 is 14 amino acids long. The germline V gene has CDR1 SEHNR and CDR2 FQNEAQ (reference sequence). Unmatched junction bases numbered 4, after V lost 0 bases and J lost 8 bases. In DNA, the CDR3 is TGTGCCAGCAGCTTAGCGGGGGGGAGAGATGAGCAGTTCTTC. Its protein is CASSLAGGRDEQFF.

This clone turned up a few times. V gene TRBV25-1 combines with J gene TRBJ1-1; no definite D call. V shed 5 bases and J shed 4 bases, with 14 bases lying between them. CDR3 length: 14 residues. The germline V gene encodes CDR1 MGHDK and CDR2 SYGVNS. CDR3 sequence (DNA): TGTGCCAGCAGTACCCCCGGCCGGGGCACTGAAGCTTTCTTT. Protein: CASSTPGRGTEAFF.

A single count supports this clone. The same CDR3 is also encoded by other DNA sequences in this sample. The CDR3 region has the DNA TGTGCCAGCAGCCAAGAACTTAACACCGGGGAGCTGTTTTTT. This sequence encodes CASSQELNTGELFF. The chain joins TRBV3-1 (or the pseudogene TRBV3-2) to TRBJ2-2; D uncertain. V was shortened by 0 bases and J by 2 bases, with 4 bases between the two germline ends. Germline CDR1 LGHDT, CDR2 YNNKEL (reference sequence). The CDR3 runs 14 residues.

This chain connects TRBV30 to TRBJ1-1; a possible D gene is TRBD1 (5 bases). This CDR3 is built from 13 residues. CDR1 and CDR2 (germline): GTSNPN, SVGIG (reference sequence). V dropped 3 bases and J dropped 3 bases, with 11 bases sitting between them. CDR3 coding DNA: TGTGCCTGGAGACAGGATTTGGACACTGAAGCTTTCTTT. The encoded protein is CAWRQDLDTEAFF.